The 5 T cell receptor beta chains listed next were all sequenced from one sample in a study of blood T cell repertoires in COVID-19. Generated by immunoSEQ multiplex PCR, the TCRdb table keeps only in-frame clones and is missing some. The sample lists 70,000 to 95,000 clones, roughly nine tenths occurring once. Sequenced: peripheral blood. The receptors stem from a woman of 80 years or more with active COVID-19.

The gene calls are TRBV15 and TRBJ2-7, with D uncertain. The CDR3 contains 14 residues. Per the germline V gene, CDR1 is LNHNV and CDR2 is YYDKDF (reference sequence). Trimming pared 6 bases from V and 0 bases from J, leaving 12 bases between. This chain's CDR3 is CATSSPSSSYEQYF. The CDR3 DNA reads TGTGCCACCAGTAGCCCCTCCAGCTCCTACGAGCAGTACTTC.

The CDR3 bases are TGTGCCAGCAGCTTGGCACTAGCAGAGACCCAGTACTTC. This sequence encodes CASSLALAETQYF. The chain links TRBV5-5 to TRBJ2-5, with a weak D call TRBD2 (6 bases). The germline V and J ends were trimmed by 0 bases and 4 bases, with 7 bases remaining between them. From germline, CDR1 is SGHKS and CDR2 YYEKEE (reference sequence). The length of the CDR3 is 13 residues.

V usage is TRBV7-9 and J usage is TRBJ2-7; TRBD1 aligns across 7 bases. This CDR3 has 15 residues. The V and J ends lost 5 bases and 1 base, in that order; junction bases with no gene match: 8. Germline assignment: CDR1 SEHNR and CDR2 FQNEAQ (reference sequence). CDR3 nucleotide sequence: TGTGCCAGCAGCGCCCCCGGGACAGCATCCTACGAGCAGTACTTC. Translation gives CASSAPGTASYEQYF.

The chain links TRBV4-3 to TRBJ2-7, with 14 bases aligning to TRBD2. V shed 4 bases, J shed 7 bases, and the junction held 9 bases outside the gene matches. The CDR3 has 16 amino acids. Germline V gives CDR1 LGHNA, CDR2 YSLEER. CDR3 amino acids: CASSRRLAGGPGEQYF. The CDR3 region has the DNA TGCGCCAGCAGCCGGCGACTAGCGGGAGGGCCGGGGGAGCAGTACTTC.

The V and J genes are TRBV15 and TRBJ2-3; weak D call: TRBD2 (6 bases). The V end was cut by 5 bases, the J end by 8 bases, with 11 bases between. This CDR3 contains 12 residues. Germline V gene sequence: CDR1 LNHNV, CDR2 YYDKDF (reference sequence). The CDR3 nucleotides are TGTGCCACCAGCTACTCGGGGGTTACGCAGTATTTT. Translation gives CATSYSGVTQYF.